The rows below give T cell receptor beta chains drawn from one sample of a study of shared clonotypes between healthy human individuals. The table came from immunoSEQ multiplex PCR; TCRdb's copy has only in-frame clones and leaves some out. The table includes over 300,000 clones, around 87% detected once. The sequenced sample was memory CD8+ T cells sorted from blood. Receptors were obtained from a man younger than 30 in good health. The conserved cysteine and the conserved F or W are not part of the CDR3 here.

v_call	cdr3_aa
TRBV5-1	ASSLYLGLAVYEQY
TRBV4-3	ASSPPHSYEQY
TRBV6-1	ASSEKVLAGEQY
TRBV6-5	ASSYLGEETQY
TRBV6-5	ASSHRITQETQY
TRBV25-1	ASSEKTGGLETQY
TRBV6-1	ASSEEGQGGYEQY
TRBV11-2	ASSLDWNTEAF
TRBV29-1	SVSGDPASYEQY
TRBV7-9	ASSLDTSSYEQY
TRBV6-5	ASSYLGASASYEQY
TRBV6-5	ASRRDSPSYEQY
TRBV27	ASSLALEWGVTPLH
TRBV7-9	ASSLPPGDEQF
TRBV6-5	ASRTGGLDEQY
TRBV27	ASSILNPISTDTQY
TRBV30	AWSVHGGNEQF
TRBV28	ASSLGAGARWEKLF
TRBV5-4	ASSLGAGGLETQY
TRBV10-2	ATQMGGEWEQY
TRBV6-5	ASSSPRLAGSDEQY
TRBV6-1	ASSGGLAGGTDTQY
TRBV27	ASSPLKGQGGNQPQH
TRBV30	AWSLGRRTEAF
TRBV5-1	ASSLEEGGRPQH
TRBV6-5	ASSDSPPLYNEQF
TRBV9	ASSREAETQY
TRBV2	ASSDYRTDTQY
TRBV27	ASSSGTGANYGYT
TRBV6-5	ASSYSLSGTEAF
TRBV10-3	AISESWESTDTQY
TRBV27	ASSKIEAYEQY
TRBV11-2	ASSPNDGTDTQY
TRBV30	AWSVRLAGDQPQH
TRBV4-2	ASSSFGGDTYNEQF
TRBV6-1	ASSFHRGWDEQY
TRBV27	ASSLDGGTDTQY
TRBV6-5	ASRLTSGEIYEQY
TRBV6-4	ASSAGGGYGYT
TRBV15	ATSTWQGVNEQF
TRBV4-1	ASSRREASTDTQY